The clone carrying this T cell receptor beta chain was observed a handful of times. CDR1 and CDR2 (germline): LGHDT, YNNKEL (reference sequence). V gave up 0 bases and J gave up 0 bases, with 11 bases separating them. The length of the CDR3 is 16 residues. The sample originates from a study of blood T cells in healthy people across ages. In the study overall: About one barcoded beta molecule per two T cells was captured by template switching.

It was with a sample-barcoded 5' primer and a J-beta primer mix that a second PCR of roughly 7 to 12 cycles was run. TCRdb ran MiXCR on the 5' RACE reads and lists one entry per CDR3 protein. The sample holds hundreds of thousands of distinct CDR3 sequences, about 24% seen once. These records were also assigned to another study, of T cells of mothers and their children.

The V call is TRBV3-1, the J call TRBJ2-5; a weak D match, TRBD1 (7 bases). Specimen: blood. The sequence was collected from a boy aged 5-17 years in good health. The CDR3 region has the DNA TGTGCCAGCAGCCAAGACGGAGGGACAGACCAAGAGACCCAGTACTTC. Its translation: CASSQDGGTDQETQYF.